The 13 T cell receptor beta chains reported below all come from one sample, sequenced in a study of T-cell memory formation after mild COVID-19 (dated by TCRdb to the early 2020s). The library relied on 5' RACE. The sequencer was an Illumina NovaSeq 6000. TCRdb trimmed the raw reads at Q25, called clones with MiXCR and kept productive beta chains. Records with the same CDR3 protein are collapsed into one entry carrying the most frequent genes and DNA. For this sample the table gives 270,000 or so distinct CDR3 sequences, of which approximately 15% were detected only once. 20% to 25% of the sample belongs to the ten largest clones. The sequenced sample consisted of PBMCs or a T cell subset sorted from them (not recorded which). The source of these receptors is a man aged 18 to 29 who had mild COVID-19 (a few samples of this study predate the infection). The sample titles of this study are shuffled in the database, so cell type and time point are left out; the donor was told from shared clones.

The rearrangement links TRBV28 to TRBJ2-7; 8 nucleotides agree with TRBD1. The CDR3 is 13 residues long. The germline CDR1 and CDR2 sequences are MDHEN and SYDVKM. The J segment lost 9 bases and the V segment lost 4 bases, leaving 8 bases of the junction unmatched. The chain's CDR3 is CASSSLTGVRQYV. The DNA for the CDR3 is TGTGCCAGCAGTTCACTGACAGGGGTAAGGCAGTACGTC.

This clonotype was detected many times. The J gene is TRBJ1-2, the V gene TRBV20-1; 7 bases are a match to TRBD1. Germline CDR1 is DFQATT and CDR2 is SNEGSKA (reference sequence). Trimming removed 5 bases from V and 6 bases from J; junction bases left unmatched: 3. The CDR3 covers 11 residues. CDR3: CSAFRGHGYTF. The CDR3 DNA is TGCAGTGCTTTTAGGGGGCATGGCTACACCTTC.

This clonotype was seen only a few times. The chain employs TRBV5-6 and TRBJ2-2; D ambiguous. Deletions cut 4 bases from V and 4 bases from J, with 14 bases between. The germline V gene encodes CDR1 SGHDT and CDR2 YYEEEE. There are 15 residues in the CDR3. The CDR3 DNA follows: TGTGCCAGCAGCGGAAGGGTTCGGTTCACCGGGGAGCTGTTTTTT. Translated: CASSGRVRFTGELFF.

The chain has TRBV3-1 and TRBJ1-2, with D perhaps TRBD1 (5 bases). Germline V gene sequence: CDR1 LGHDT, CDR2 YNNKEL (reference sequence). The ends were cut back, 3 bases at V and 1 base at J, with 15 bases in the middle. The CDR3 has 16 residues. The CDR3 sequence is CASSQVRGSGNYGYTF. Here the CDR3 DNA reads TGTGCCAGCAGCCAGGTCCGGGGGTCGGGTAACTATGGCTACACCTTC. Complete variable domain (other parts from reference TRBV3-1 and TRBJ1-2): DTAVSQTPKYLVTQMGNDKSIKCEQNLGHDTMYWYKQDSKKFLKIMFSYNNKELIINETVPNRFSPKSPDKAHLNLHINSLELGDSAVYFCASSQVRGSGNYGYTFGSGTRLTVV.

This clonotype was seen only a few times. The CDR3 here is CASSYWGARSDSPLHF. CDR3 nucleotides: TGTGCCAGCAGCTATTGGGGGGCGAGGTCGGATTCACCCCTCCACTTT. This sequence joins TRBV7-9 and TRBJ1-6; weak D call: TRBD1 (6 bases). Germline lookup yields CDR1 SEHNR and CDR2 FQNEAQ (reference sequence). This CDR3 region has 16 residues. V dropped 4 bases and J dropped 8 bases, with 18 bases sitting between them.

V and J are TRBV20-1 and TRBJ2-2; D not certain. The CDR3 extends over 15 amino acids. Trimming removed 2 bases at V and 3 bases at J, with 13 bases between. Germline lookup yields CDR1 DFQATT and CDR2 SNEGSKA (reference sequence). CDR3 protein: CSARMDGRDTGELFF. The DNA for the CDR3 is TGCAGTGCTAGAATGGACGGTAGGGACACCGGGGAGCTGTTTTTT.

In this sample, this clonotype turned up many times. This sequence joins TRBV7-7 and TRBJ2-5; TRBD2 aligns across 7 bases. V gave up 4 bases and J gave up 6 bases; unmatched junction bases: 8. The germline gives CDR1 SSHAT, CDR2 FNYEAQ (reference sequence). The CDR3 consists of 14 residues. Written as DNA, the CDR3 is TGTGCCAGCAGCTCCTTAGCGGGCCCAAAGACCCAGTACTTC. This codes for CASSSLAGPKTQYF.

The genes are TRBV4-2 and TRBJ2-5; D perhaps matches TRBD2 (5 bases). Trimming stripped 0 bases from V and 7 bases from J, with 15 bases between. CDR1 is LGHNA and CDR2 is YNFKEQ in the germline V gene. This CDR3 comprises 15 residues. The CDR3 sequence is CASSQDSVGSGTQYF. In DNA, the CDR3 is TGTGCCAGCAGCCAAGATAGCGTAGGATCCGGGACCCAGTACTTC.

The gene calls are TRBV28 and TRBJ2-3; TRBD1 matches 11 bases. Per the germline V gene, CDR1 is MDHEN and CDR2 is SYDVKM. Unmatched junction bases numbered 4, after V lost 4 bases and J lost 1 base. The CDR3 has 16 amino acids. The CDR3 DNA follows: TGTGCCAGCAGTTCACCGGGACAGGGGGGCACAGATACGCAGTATTTT. Protein: CASSSPGQGGTDTQYF.

CDR3 sequence reads: CASNPTGKETQYF. CDR3 DNA sequence: TGTGCCAGCAACCCGACAGGGAAAGAGACCCAGTACTTC. The rearrangement joins TRBV7-2 to TRBJ2-5; 7 bases line up with TRBD1. The CDR3 has 13 residues. Germline CDR1 and CDR2: SGHTA and FQGNSA. V dropped 7 bases and J dropped 3; count of bases not matched to a gene: 5.

The genes are TRBV4-1 and TRBJ2-5, with D hard to call. The germline gives CDR1 MGHRA, CDR2 YSYEKL. The V end was cut by 1 base, the J end by 5 bases, with 14 bases between. The CDR3 sequence is 15 residues long. This CDR3 is CASSQARRDWETQYF. The CDR3 coding sequence is TGCGCCAGCAGCCAAGCACGGCGCGACTGGGAGACCCAGTACTTC.

The rearrangement joins TRBV7-6 to TRBJ1-1, with 9 bases that match TRBD1. CDR3 length equals 15 residues. CDR1 SGHVS and CDR2 FNYEAQ come from the germline V gene. J lost 2 bases, V lost 5 bases, and 6 bases had no gene match. This CDR3 is CASSAGTGFNTEAFF. The CDR3, as DNA: TGTGCCAGCAGCGCCGGGACAGGGTTTAACACTGAAGCTTTCTTT.

This rearrangement joins TRBV5-1 to TRBJ1-2; D is unclear. The germline gives CDR1 SGHRS, CDR2 YFSETQ. The CDR3 runs to 13 residues. V lost 4 bases and J 8 bases, leaving 15 bases between the germline ends. The CDR3 protein is CASSLDSHRGYTF. The CDR3 DNA sequence: TGCGCCAGCAGCCTGGACTCTCACCGGGGCTACACCTTC.